Shown below are 20 T cell receptor beta chains from a single sample sequenced in a study of T cell responses to AZD1222 COVID-19 vaccine (dated by TCRdb to 2020 to 2022). The time point label on this specimen signifies: baseline before first vaccination. The method behind the library was the immunoSEQ multiplex PCR assay. TCRdb took this table from immuneACCESS and kept in-frame rearrangements with V and J called. Such tables lack part of the clones; where checked against another copy, unresolved V genes explain under half of the gap, and the rest is unexplained. The sample table holds some 180,000 clones, of which 70% to 90% were seen once. The leading ten clones occupy around 6.4% of the sample. The sample in question was peripheral blood, obtained on day 0 of AZD1222 vaccination. The receptors come from an adult in good health.

The chain has TRBV6-2 or TRBV6-3 and TRBJ1-5, with D unclear. V lost 2 bases to trimming and J lost 6 bases, with 5 bases between them. CDR1 and CDR2 from the germline V gene are MNHEY and SVGEGT. The CDR3 contains 12 residues. In DNA, the CDR3 is TGTGCCAGCAGTTACAATGCTCAGCCCCAGCATTTT. Translation: CASSYNAQPQHF.

The V call is TRBV2, the J call TRBJ1-2; D might be TRBD1 (6 bases). Looked up from germline, CDR1 is SNHLY and CDR2 is FYNNEI. The CDR3 has 14 amino acids. V gave up 6 bases and J gave up 7 bases, with 18 bases separating them. The CDR3 coding sequence is TGTGCCAGCAGACCTGACACAGGGATACGTGGCTACACCTTC. As protein: CASRPDTGIRGYTF. The entire variable domain, with the rest obtained from reference TRBV2 and TRBJ1-2, is as follows: EPEVTQTPSHQVTQMGQEVILRCVPISNHLYFYWYRQILGQKVEFLVSFYNNEISEKSEIFDDQFSVERPDGSNFTLKIRSTKLEDSAMYFCASRPDTGIRGYTFGSGTRLTVV.

The chain combines TRBV4-2 with TRBJ2-1; 9 positions match TRBD2. V was clipped by 1 base and J by 10 bases; unmatched bases: 17. Germline V CDR1 and CDR2: LGHNA, YNFKEQ. The CDR3 runs to 18 residues. The CDR3: CASSQVSAGGRFVYEQFF. For the CDR3, the DNA is TGTGCCAGCAGCCAAGTAAGCGCGGGAGGGCGGTTTGTCTACGAGCAGTTCTTC.

For the CDR3, the DNA is TGTGCCTGGAGTCCAGGACAGGGGCCTGCAACTAATGAAAAACTGTTTTTT. It is translated as CAWSPGQGPATNEKLFF. The chain links TRBV30 to TRBJ1-4; 9 positions agree with TRBD1. The CDR3 covers 17 residues. Unmatched junction bases numbered 7, after V lost 2 bases and J lost 0 bases. Germline V gene sequence: CDR1 GTSNPN, CDR2 SVGIG (reference sequence).

V is TRBV30 and J is TRBJ2-7; D gene uncertain. Trimming stripped 7 bases from V and 13 bases from J, with 20 bases between. This CDR3 comprises 11 residues. CDR1 is GTSNPN, CDR2 SVGIG, per germline (reference sequence). This CDR3 reads CALERLRGHYF. The CDR3 DNA is TGTGCCTTGGAAAGGCTCCGCGGTCATTACTTC.

The chain couples TRBV5-1 to TRBJ1-5; D is unresolved. Germline loops: CDR1 SGHRS, CDR2 YFSETQ. V was cut by 0 bases and J by 2 bases, with 9 bases left in between. The CDR3 contains 15 residues. DNA of the CDR3: TGCGCCAGCAGCTTGGACGGCGTAGGCAATCAGCCCCAGCATTTT. Protein: CASSLDGVGNQPQHF.

The V call is TRBV10-3, the J call TRBJ2-7; TRBD2 is a possible D gene (6 bases). CDR1 and CDR2 from the germline V gene are ENHRY and SYGVKD. The CDR3 is 15 amino acids. V lost 0 bases and J lost 5, with 14 bases in between. Here the CDR3 reads CAISESLARGDEQYF. For the CDR3, the DNA is TGTGCCATCAGTGAGTCGCTAGCGAGAGGAGACGAGCAGTACTTC.

The count of this clone is one. Other DNA sequences in this sample translate to the same CDR3. In DNA, the CDR3 is TGTGCCAGTAGTATTGGAGGGAACTATGGCTACACCTTC. As protein: CASSIGGNYGYTF. The J gene is TRBJ1-2, the V gene TRBV19; D is ambiguous. The CDR3 length is 13 residues. In germline, CDR1 is LNHDA, CDR2 SQIVND (reference sequence). V was pared by 3 bases and J by 2 bases, with 7 bases between.

The rearrangement uses TRBV18 and TRBJ1-3; TRBD1 agrees at 7 bases. From germline, CDR1 is KGHSH and CDR2 LQKENI. This CDR3 is 15 amino acids long. The V gene end was trimmed by 4 bases and the J gene end by 4 bases; junction bases not matched to a gene: 7. CDR3 nucleotides: TGTGCCAGCTCACAACTGACAGGGAGCGGAAACACCATATATTTT. As protein: CASSQLTGSGNTIYF. Based on the CDR3 plus reference TRBV18 and TRBJ1-3, the full variable domain is NAGVMQNPRHLVRRRGQEARLRCSPMKGHSHVYWYRQLPEEGLKFMVYLQKENIIDESGMPKERFSAEFPKEGPSILRIQQVVRGDSAAYFCASSQLTGSGNTIYFGEGSWLTVV.

The V and J genes are TRBV5-4 and TRBJ2-1; 8 bases map to TRBD2. This CDR3 contains 16 residues. Trimming removed 0 bases from V and 2 bases from J; junction bases left unmatched: 4. Germline V gene sequence: CDR1 SGHNT, CDR2 YYREEE (reference sequence). DNA for the CDR3: TGTGCCAGCAGCTTGGACCTAGCGGGCACCTACAATGAGCAGTTCTTC. It is translated as CASSLDLAGTYNEQFF.

The chain uses TRBV18 and TRBJ2-2; D possibly corresponds to TRBD1 (5 bases). Deletions cut 1 base from V and 3 bases from J, with 12 bases between. The CDR3 is made up of 16 amino acids. Germline CDR1 KGHSH, CDR2 LQKENI. The CDR3 DNA follows: TGTGCCAGCTCACCACTGGCCAGGGTGGACACCGGGGAGCTGTTTTTT. Translation gives CASSPLARVDTGELFF.

J is TRBJ1-6 and V is TRBV27; 9 positions match TRBD1. CDR1 is MNHEY and CDR2 is SMNVEV in the germline V gene (reference sequence). The CDR3 spans 16 residues. V lost 5 bases to trimming and J lost 9 bases; unmatched junction nucleotides: 11. CDR3: CASSQQQGARGSPLHF. CDR3 sequence (DNA): TGTGCCAGCAGTCAACAACAGGGGGCCAGGGGTTCACCCCTCCACTTT.

The chain is built from TRBV30 and TRBJ1-3; no definite D call. The CDR3 totals 14 residues. The V end lost 0 bases, the J end lost 3 bases, and 9 bases lay between the germline ends. Per the germline V gene, CDR1 is GTSNPN and CDR2 is SVGIG (reference sequence). This CDR3 is CAWSVGQIGNTIYF. The CDR3 nucleotides are TGTGCCTGGAGTGTAGGCCAGATTGGAAACACCATATATTTT.

The chain employs TRBV9 and TRBJ2-5, with 7 bases lining up with TRBD2. CDR3 length: 14 residues. Germline V CDR1 and CDR2: SGDLS, YYNGEE. V lost 4 bases to trimming and J lost 1 base; unmatched junction nucleotides: 4. CDR3 in amino acids: CASSSGTVQETQYF. CDR3 nucleotide sequence: TGTGCCAGCAGCAGCGGGACCGTCCAAGAGACCCAGTACTTC.

This clone has just one count. The rearrangement links TRBV24-1 to TRBJ2-2, with TRBD2 matching over 13 bases. This CDR3 spans 19 amino acids. V gave up 10 bases and J gave up 1 base; unmatched junction bases: 14. The germline V gene has CDR1 KGHDR and CDR2 SFDVKD. CDR3 coding DNA: TGTGCCACGAGCAAAAGTCCCGGGACTAGCGGGAAGAACACCGGGGAGCTGTTTTTT. It encodes CATSKSPGTSGKNTGELFF.

The chain is built from TRBV3-1 (or the pseudogene TRBV3-2) and TRBJ2-7; D gene unclear. The CDR3 length is 12 residues. V gave up 3 bases and J gave up 6 bases, with 9 bases separating them. In germline, CDR1 is LGHDT, CDR2 YNNKEL (reference sequence). Here the CDR3 reads CASSHRIGEQYF. The DNA of the CDR3 is TGTGCCAGCAGCCATCGGATTGGCGAGCAGTACTTC.

V is TRBV21-1 and J is TRBJ1-4. TRBV21-1 is labeled a pseudogene. CDR3 length: 15 residues. In nucleotides, the CDR3 is TGTGCCAGCAGCACCGGACCCAGCCAGCGCGAAAAACTGTTTTTT. Protein: CASSTGPSQREKLFF.

V and J are TRBV19 and TRBJ2-1, with D maybe TRBD2 (6 bases). The length of the CDR3 is 16 residues. CDR1 and CDR2 from the germline V gene are LNHDA and SQIVND (reference sequence). With 3 bases removed from V and 4 bases from J, the gap between germline ends came to 16 bases. The CDR3 DNA is TGTGCCAGTAGTATTGGGGGGAGTAGTTGGTACAATGAGCAGTTCTTC. This sequence encodes CASSIGGSSWYNEQFF. The variable domain in full, completed from reference TRBV19 and TRBJ2-1, reads DGGITQSPKYLFRKEGQNVTLSCEQNLNHDAMYWYRQDPGQGLRLIYYSQIVNDFQKGDIAEGYSVSREKKESFPLTVTSAQKNPTAFYLCASSIGGSSWYNEQFFGPGTRLTVL.

CDR3 protein: CASSSLAGGTSTDTQYF. CDR3 sequence (DNA): TGTGCCAGCAGCTCACTAGCGGGGGGGACAAGCACAGATACGCAGTATTTT. V is TRBV11-2 and J is TRBJ2-3, with 13 bases fitting TRBD2. Germline lookup yields CDR1 SGHAT and CDR2 FQNNGV. V gave up 4 bases and J gave up 0 bases; unmatched junction bases: 4. The CDR3 spans 17 residues.

The chain uses TRBV5-1 and TRBJ1-4; the D gene is possibly TRBD1 (5 bases). Deletions cut 2 bases from V and 1 base from J, with 9 bases between. The CDR3 length is 15 residues. Per germline, CDR1 SGHRS and CDR2 YFSETQ. CDR3 sequence (DNA): TGCGCCAGCAGCTTCGGGACTGTAACTAATGAAAAACTGTTTTTT. Translation: CASSFGTVTNEKLFF.